This T cell receptor (beta chain) was identified during a study of T cells after posttransplantation cyclophosphamide. General study results and limits: Recipient CMV seropositivity and CMV reactivation strongly tracked TRB clonality.

The protocol was immunoSEQ multiplex PCR, while the TCRdb copy is restricted to in-frame clones and leaves out a portion. The sample lists 25,000 to 35,000 clones, 80% to 90% occurring once. V was clipped by 0 bases and J by 0 bases; unmatched bases: 12. Germline CDR1 SGDLS, CDR2 YYNGEE. There are 19 residues in the CDR3. A remark on this clone: Its antigen remains unknown.

Sequencing used PBMCs. The sequence was obtained from a man aged 45-60 years. This rearrangement joins TRBV9 to TRBJ2-3, with TRBD2 matching over 8 bases. In nucleotides, the CDR3 is TGTGCCAGCAGCGTAGGGGCGGGGGGTCATATCACTAGCACAGATACGCAGTATTTT. Residues: CASSVGAGGHITSTDTQYF.